This entry features one T cell receptor beta chain sequence. No antigen is known for it. One entry per CDR3 protein results from TCRdb running MiXCR on the RT-PCR reads. The sample consists of 150,000 to 200,000 distinct CDR3 sequences, under 13% of them appearing once. This specimen belongs to a study of response to subunit inactivated influenza vaccine. This CDR3 is built from 13 residues. V was clipped by 0 bases and J by 6 bases, with 8 bases between them. Per germline, CDR1 MNHEY and CDR2 SVGAGI. Study-wide findings and caveats: With each seasonal influenza vaccination, the authors suggested, few new T cells are recruited.

The clonotype was recovered from a man aged 45-65 years who received an inactivated influenza vaccine. The sequencing used non-naive T cells sorted from PBMCs, collected around seven weeks after vaccination. The chain uses TRBV6-5 and TRBJ1-1; perhaps TRBD1 as D (5 bases). As DNA, the CDR3 is TGTGCCAGCAGTTACTCGGGACTCCCTGAAGCTTTCTTT. Translating it yields CASSYSGLPEAFF.